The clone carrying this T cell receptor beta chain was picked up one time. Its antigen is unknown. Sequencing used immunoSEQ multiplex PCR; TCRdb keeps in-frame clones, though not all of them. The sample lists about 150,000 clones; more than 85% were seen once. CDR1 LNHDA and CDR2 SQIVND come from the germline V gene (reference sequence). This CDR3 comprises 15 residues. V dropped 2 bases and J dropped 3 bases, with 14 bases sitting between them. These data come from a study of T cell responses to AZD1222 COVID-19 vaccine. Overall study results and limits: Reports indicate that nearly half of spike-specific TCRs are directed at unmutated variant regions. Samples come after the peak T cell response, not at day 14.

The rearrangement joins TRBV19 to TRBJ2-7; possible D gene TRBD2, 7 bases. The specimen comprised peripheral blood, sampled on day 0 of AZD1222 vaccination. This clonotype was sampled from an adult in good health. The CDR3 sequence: CASSIKGGPIYEQYF. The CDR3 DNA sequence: TGTGCCAGTAGTATAAAGGGGGGGCCAATCTACGAGCAGTACTTC.